These 29 T cell receptor beta chains originate from one sample sequenced in a study of technical replicates of blood from a handful of donors. The table came from immunoSEQ multiplex PCR; TCRdb's copy has only in-frame clones and leaves some out. Here the sample spans around 85,000 clones, 85% to 95% being singletons. Sequenced: T cells isolated from PBMCs. These receptor sequences come from a human donor in good health.

The chain is built from TRBV4-1 and TRBJ2-7, with 7 bases aligning to TRBD1. CDR1 and CDR2 (germline): MGHRA, YSYEKL. The CDR3 spans 15 residues. The V gene end was trimmed by 2 bases and the J gene end by 7 bases; junction bases not matched to a gene: 11. For the CDR3, the DNA is TGCGCCAGCAGCCAAAGAACAACAGGGGCACTGGAGCAGTACTTC. Residues: CASSQRTTGALEQYF.

This chain links TRBV7-2 with TRBJ1-4; 8 nucleotides agree with TRBD1. V was pared by 0 bases and J by 4 bases, with 13 bases of the junction left unmatched. Germline CDR1 is SGHTA and CDR2 is FQGNSA. The length of the CDR3 is 19 residues. CDR3 coding DNA: TGTGCCAGCAGCTTAGCTCAGTGGGGCAGGGGGCATGATAATGAAAAACTGTTTTTT. As protein: CASSLAQWGRGHDNEKLFF.

The gene calls are TRBV28 and TRBJ1-2; tentatively, D is TRBD1 (5 bases). From germline, CDR1 is MDHEN and CDR2 SYDVKM. The CDR3 contains 14 residues. V was pared by 6 bases and J by 4 bases, with 15 bases between. The CDR3 spells CASSITGRSYGYTF. The CDR3 region has the DNA TGTGCCAGCAGCATCACAGGAAGATCCTATGGCTACACCTTC.

Details on this clone: One end of the junction fails to match germline, which may point to a read error. The V gene is TRBV7-8, the J gene TRBJ1-1; 12 positions agree with TRBD1. CDR3 length: 17 residues. Germline CDR1 is SGHVS and CDR2 is FQNEAQ. The CDR3 is CASSHAGTGGSYTEAFF. DNA of the CDR3: TGTGCCAGCAGCCACGCCGGGACAGGGGGCTCCTACACCGAAGCTTTCTTT.

The J gene is TRBJ2-7, the V gene TRBV10-3; the match to TRBD2 covers 10 bases. The CDR3 has 15 residues. V dropped 7 bases and J dropped 2; count of bases not matched to a gene: 8. Germline V gene data show CDR1 as ENHRY and CDR2 as SYGVKD. The CDR3 DNA sequence: TGTGCCATCACTGGTGGACTAGCGGTCACCTACGAGCAGTACTTC. Its protein product is CAITGGLAVTYEQYF.

The chain joins TRBV5-1 to TRBJ2-2; D may be TRBD1 (6 bases). The V gene's germline CDR1 is SGHRS and CDR2 YFSETQ. CDR3 length: 15 amino acids. Deletions cut 3 bases from V and 3 bases from J, with 12 bases between. The chain's CDR3 is CASSSSTGYTGELFF. The CDR3 DNA sequence: TGCGCCAGCAGCTCGAGCACAGGGTACACCGGGGAGCTGTTTTTT.

The chain combines TRBV7-2 with TRBJ2-2, with D possibly being TRBD2 (6 bases). Between the trimmed V and J ends, which lost 1 base and 0 bases, there was a span of 15 bases. The CDR3 consists of 18 residues. Germline-derived CDR1 and CDR2 are SGHTA and FQGNSA. The CDR3 bases are TGTGCCAGCAGCTTAGTACCCCGACTAGTCGCGAACACCGGGGAGCTGTTTTTT. Protein product: CASSLVPRLVANTGELFF.

V gene TRBV19 combines with J gene TRBJ1-5; 9 bases match TRBD1. V trimming: 5 bases; J trimming: 11 bases; junction bases outside the gene matches: 10. This CDR3 spans 14 amino acids. Germline CDR1 is LNHDA and CDR2 is SQIVND (reference sequence). CDR3 residues: CASSSGQGVSTQHF. Here the CDR3 DNA reads TGTGCCAGTAGTTCGGGACAGGGAGTCTCAACCCAGCATTTT.

The chain couples TRBV10-1 to TRBJ2-7, with 12 bases identical to TRBD2. After removal of 6 bases from V and 7 bases from J, the junction contained 4 bases not matched to a gene. The V gene's germline CDR1 is WNHNN and CDR2 SYGVQD (reference sequence). The CDR3 is made up of 13 amino acids. CDR3 region: CASRAGLAGEQYF. CDR3 bases: TGCGCCAGCAGGGCCGGACTAGCGGGAGAGCAGTACTTC.

The CDR3 protein is CASTLGQLNSPLHF. The CDR3 region has the DNA TGTGCCAGCACACTTGGACAGCTAAATTCACCCCTCCACTTT. The J gene is TRBJ1-6, the V gene TRBV6-1; possibly TRBD1 for D (6 bases). The germline CDR1 and CDR2 sequences are MNHNS and SASEGT. The CDR3 runs to 14 residues. Between the trimmed V and J ends, which lost 7 bases and 7 bases, there was a span of 14 bases.

V gene TRBV7-2 combines with J gene TRBJ2-7, with 10 bases aligning to TRBD2. The germline CDR1 and CDR2 sequences are SGHTA and FQGNSA. The CDR3 is made up of 15 amino acids. V shed 3 bases, J shed 2 bases, and the junction held 4 bases outside the gene matches. CDR3 sequence (DNA): TGTGCCAGCAGCTTCTCTAGCGGGGGCGCCTACGAGCAGTACTTC. It codes for CASSFSSGGAYEQYF.

V gene TRBV19 combines with J gene TRBJ1-5; D is undetermined. Germline V gene lookup returns CDR1 LNHDA and CDR2 SQIVND (reference sequence). V was cut by 1 base and J by 4 bases, with 5 bases left in between. This CDR3 has 13 amino acids. In DNA, the CDR3 is TGTGCCAGTAGTATAGCTAGAAATCAGCCCCAGCATTTT. Translated, it gives CASSIARNQPQHF. Drawing the rest from reference TRBV19 and TRBJ1-5, the complete variable domain is DGGITQSPKYLFRKEGQNVTLSCEQNLNHDAMYWYRQDPGQGLRLIYYSQIVNDFQKGDIAEGYSVSREKKESFPLTVTSAQKNPTAFYLCASSIARNQPQHFGDGTRLSIL.

The V gene is TRBV19, the J gene TRBJ1-2, with D unclear. Germline CDR1 is LNHDA and CDR2 is SQIVND (reference sequence). The CDR3 consists of 14 residues. V was trimmed by 3 bases and J by 8 bases, leaving 16 bases between them. The CDR3 spells CASSIQTSPGGYTF. CDR3 DNA sequence: TGTGCCAGTAGTATCCAGACTTCCCCTGGGGGCTACACCTTC.

The V and J genes are TRBV2 and TRBJ1-4, with TRBD1 matching 8 bases. The CDR3 spans 14 residues. J gave up 6 bases and V 8 bases, and 8 bases lay outside the gene matches. Germline lookup yields CDR1 SNHLY and CDR2 FYNNEI. CDR3 in amino acids: CASSDRTGHEKLFF. CDR3 bases: TGTGCCAGCTCCGACAGGACAGGGCATGAAAAACTGTTTTTT.

The J gene is TRBJ2-1, the V gene TRBV5-6; the D gene is possibly TRBD2 (6 bases). Per the germline V gene, CDR1 is SGHDT and CDR2 is YYEEEE. V lost 4 bases, J lost 4 bases, and 9 bases lay in between. The CDR3 is 13 residues long. The CDR3 protein is CASSGDSYNEQFF. CDR3 coding DNA: TGTGCCAGCAGCGGGGACTCGTACAATGAGCAGTTCTTC.

The J gene is TRBJ2-7, the V gene TRBV7-2; 8 bases match TRBD1. The germline gives CDR1 SGHTA, CDR2 FQGNSA. CDR3 length: 14 amino acids. V gave up 1 base and J gave up 5 bases; unmatched junction bases: 4. CDR3 loop: CASSLGTGNHEQYF. CDR3 sequence (DNA): TGTGCCAGCAGCTTAGGGACAGGGAACCACGAGCAGTACTTC.

The chain employs TRBV10-2 and TRBJ2-1, with 10 positions matching TRBD2. V gave up 4 bases and J gave up 8 bases; unmatched junction bases: 8. CDR3 size: 15 residues. In germline, CDR1 is WSHSY, CDR2 SAAADI. The CDR3, as DNA: TGCGCCAGCAGTGGGGCTAGCGGGAGTTCAGATGAGCAGTTCTTC. Its protein is CASSGASGSSDEQFF.

As DNA, the CDR3 is TGCAGCGGGAGGGGGGCCGGGGAGCTGTTTTTT. It encodes CSGRGAGELFF. V is TRBV20-1 and J is TRBJ2-2, with 8 bases matching TRBD2. Germline V lookup: CDR1 DFQATT, CDR2 SNEGSKA (reference sequence). This CDR3 is 11 amino acids long.

V is TRBV6-6 and J is TRBJ1-2; weak D call: TRBD1 (6 bases). CDR1 MNHNY and CDR2 SVGAGI come from the germline V gene (reference sequence). Trimming left V 1 base short and J 3 bases short, with 15 bases between. The CDR3 is made up of 16 amino acids. The CDR3 bases are TGTGCCAGCAGTTACTTGCAAACAGGGTCAGACTATGGCTACACCTTC. Its translation is CASSYLQTGSDYGYTF.

The chain couples TRBV18 to TRBJ2-1, with D maybe TRBD2 (5 bases). Germline V gene lookup returns CDR1 KGHSH and CDR2 LQKENI. This CDR3 is 14 amino acids long. V lost 5 bases and J lost 5, with 13 bases in between. This chain's CDR3 is CASSGGSADNEQFF. For the CDR3, the DNA is TGTGCCAGCTCAGGAGGTTCGGCCGACAATGAGCAGTTCTTC.

This clone has a single count. The chain recombines TRBV7-9 with TRBJ2-7; TRBD2 matches 14 bases. Unmatched junction bases numbered 7, after V lost 2 bases and J lost 4 bases. The V gene's germline CDR1 is SEHNR and CDR2 FQNEAQ (reference sequence). The CDR3 totals 17 residues. The CDR3: CASSLLGLAGDKYEQYF. DNA of the CDR3: TGTGCCAGCAGCTTACTGGGACTAGCGGGAGACAAGTACGAGCAGTACTTC.

The rearrangement joins TRBV5-8 to TRBJ2-7; TRBD1 matches at 8 bases. J gave up 5 bases and V 5 bases, and 6 bases lay outside the gene matches. The CDR3 has 13 amino acids. Germline V gene sequence: CDR1 SGHTS, CDR2 YDEGEE. Written as DNA, the CDR3 is TGTGCCAGCAGACGGACAGGGACGAACGAGCAGTACTTC. This sequence encodes CASRRTGTNEQYF.

This chain links TRBV28 with TRBJ2-5, with D possibly being TRBD1 (6 bases). CDR1 is MDHEN, CDR2 SYDVKM, per germline. The CDR3 contains 12 residues. Trimming removed 10 bases at V and 5 bases at J, with 14 bases between. The CDR3 DNA reads TGTGCCACTTCTACCCAGGGGGAGACCCAGTACTTC. This codes for CATSTQGETQYF.

The chain recombines TRBV29-1 with TRBJ2-5; tentative D call: TRBD1 (7 bases). Germline V gene lookup returns CDR1 SQVTM and CDR2 ANQGSEA. The ends were cut back, 7 bases at V and 2 bases at J, with 26 bases in the middle. The CDR3 loop spans 17 amino acids. In DNA form, the CDR3 reads TGCAGCGCAATCAATGGGGGGACAGCGATCCCACAAGAGACCCAGTACTTC. Protein: CSAINGGTAIPQETQYF.

The chain carries TRBV5-6 and TRBJ2-7; a weak D match, TRBD1 (6 bases). Germline values: CDR1 SGHDT, CDR2 YYEEEE. The V gene lost 4 bases and the J gene lost 3 bases, with 14 bases spanning the gap. This CDR3 has 14 amino acids. This CDR3 reads CASSLQTGYYEQYF. CDR3 nucleotides: TGTGCCAGCAGCCTCCAGACAGGATACTACGAGCAGTACTTC.

V and J are TRBV19 and TRBJ2-4, with 7 positions matching TRBD1. CDR1 and CDR2 (germline): LNHDA, SQIVND (reference sequence). The CDR3 is 15 amino acids. V lost 2 bases to trimming and J lost 5 bases; unmatched junction nucleotides: 6. This CDR3 is CASSIRDSVENIQYF. CDR3 DNA: TGTGCCAGTAGTATAAGGGACAGTGTAGAAAACATTCAGTACTTC.

The chain combines TRBV23-1 with TRBJ2-3, with D possibly matching TRBD2 (5 bases). TRBV23-1 is given ORF status, its function remaining uncertain. The CDR3 has 14 residues. V was pared by 0 bases and J by 1 base, with 5 bases between. In nucleotides, the CDR3 is TGCGCCAGCAGTCAATCGAGGGGCACAGATACGCAGTATTTT. This codes for CASSQSRGTDTQYF.

This clone was detected only a few times. The rearrangement links TRBV7-3 to TRBJ2-7; a possible D gene is TRBD2 (5 bases). The CDR3 contains 12 residues. V lost 1 base to trimming and J lost 6 bases, with 7 bases between them. Germline CDR1 reads SGHTA; CDR2 reads FQGTGA. The CDR3 nucleotides read TGTGCCAGCAGCTTAATCCGGGGCGAGCAGTACTTC. It codes for CASSLIRGEQYF.

The chain is built from TRBV28 and TRBJ1-3; TRBD1 aligns across 9 bases. In germline, CDR1 is MDHEN, CDR2 SYDVKM. The CDR3 covers 20 residues. V shed 3 bases, J shed 2 bases, and the junction held 17 bases outside the gene matches. CDR3 DNA sequence: TGTGCCAGCAGTTTCGACCCGGGACAGGGATGGCTCGAGCCTGGAAACACCATATATTTT. This encodes CASSFDPGQGWLEPGNTIYF. Using reference TRBV28 and TRBJ1-3 for the parts outside the CDR3, the full variable domain is DVKVTQSSRYLVKRTGEKVFLECVQDMDHENMFWYRQDPGLGLRLIYFSYDVKMKEKGDIPEGYSVSREKKERFSLILESASTNQTSMYLCASSFDPGQGWLEPGNTIYFGEGSWLTVV.